This T cell receptor (beta chain) was sequenced for a study of cytotoxic CD8 clonotypes in ibrutinib-treated CLL. A 1 in 200,000 to 1 in 1 million T cell depth was the sequencing target. Sequenced by immunoSEQ multiplex PCR; TCRdb stores in-frame clones only, minus some. The table has about 200,000 clones, about 72% seen once; the top ten hold around 15%. CDR3 length: 13 residues. V was trimmed by 10 bases and J by 10 bases, leaving 20 bases between them. CDR1 is SNHLY and CDR2 is FYNNEI in the germline V gene. General study results and limits: While tracking circulating CD8+ T-cell counts, baseline clonality exceeded that of age-matched healthy donors. The public clonotypes identified were infrequent and showed contraction or stability on treatment.

A note on this clone: Its antigen remains unidentified.

This specimen consisted of PBMCs, obtained after 24 months of ibrutinib treatment. The V gene is TRBV2, the J gene TRBJ2-1, with D possibly matching TRBD2 (6 bases). The source of this sequence is a human donor with chronic lymphocytic leukemia. CDR3 sequence: CATPTGFGGEQFF. In DNA form, the CDR3 reads TGTGCCACCCCAACGGGTTTCGGAGGGGAGCAGTTCTTC.